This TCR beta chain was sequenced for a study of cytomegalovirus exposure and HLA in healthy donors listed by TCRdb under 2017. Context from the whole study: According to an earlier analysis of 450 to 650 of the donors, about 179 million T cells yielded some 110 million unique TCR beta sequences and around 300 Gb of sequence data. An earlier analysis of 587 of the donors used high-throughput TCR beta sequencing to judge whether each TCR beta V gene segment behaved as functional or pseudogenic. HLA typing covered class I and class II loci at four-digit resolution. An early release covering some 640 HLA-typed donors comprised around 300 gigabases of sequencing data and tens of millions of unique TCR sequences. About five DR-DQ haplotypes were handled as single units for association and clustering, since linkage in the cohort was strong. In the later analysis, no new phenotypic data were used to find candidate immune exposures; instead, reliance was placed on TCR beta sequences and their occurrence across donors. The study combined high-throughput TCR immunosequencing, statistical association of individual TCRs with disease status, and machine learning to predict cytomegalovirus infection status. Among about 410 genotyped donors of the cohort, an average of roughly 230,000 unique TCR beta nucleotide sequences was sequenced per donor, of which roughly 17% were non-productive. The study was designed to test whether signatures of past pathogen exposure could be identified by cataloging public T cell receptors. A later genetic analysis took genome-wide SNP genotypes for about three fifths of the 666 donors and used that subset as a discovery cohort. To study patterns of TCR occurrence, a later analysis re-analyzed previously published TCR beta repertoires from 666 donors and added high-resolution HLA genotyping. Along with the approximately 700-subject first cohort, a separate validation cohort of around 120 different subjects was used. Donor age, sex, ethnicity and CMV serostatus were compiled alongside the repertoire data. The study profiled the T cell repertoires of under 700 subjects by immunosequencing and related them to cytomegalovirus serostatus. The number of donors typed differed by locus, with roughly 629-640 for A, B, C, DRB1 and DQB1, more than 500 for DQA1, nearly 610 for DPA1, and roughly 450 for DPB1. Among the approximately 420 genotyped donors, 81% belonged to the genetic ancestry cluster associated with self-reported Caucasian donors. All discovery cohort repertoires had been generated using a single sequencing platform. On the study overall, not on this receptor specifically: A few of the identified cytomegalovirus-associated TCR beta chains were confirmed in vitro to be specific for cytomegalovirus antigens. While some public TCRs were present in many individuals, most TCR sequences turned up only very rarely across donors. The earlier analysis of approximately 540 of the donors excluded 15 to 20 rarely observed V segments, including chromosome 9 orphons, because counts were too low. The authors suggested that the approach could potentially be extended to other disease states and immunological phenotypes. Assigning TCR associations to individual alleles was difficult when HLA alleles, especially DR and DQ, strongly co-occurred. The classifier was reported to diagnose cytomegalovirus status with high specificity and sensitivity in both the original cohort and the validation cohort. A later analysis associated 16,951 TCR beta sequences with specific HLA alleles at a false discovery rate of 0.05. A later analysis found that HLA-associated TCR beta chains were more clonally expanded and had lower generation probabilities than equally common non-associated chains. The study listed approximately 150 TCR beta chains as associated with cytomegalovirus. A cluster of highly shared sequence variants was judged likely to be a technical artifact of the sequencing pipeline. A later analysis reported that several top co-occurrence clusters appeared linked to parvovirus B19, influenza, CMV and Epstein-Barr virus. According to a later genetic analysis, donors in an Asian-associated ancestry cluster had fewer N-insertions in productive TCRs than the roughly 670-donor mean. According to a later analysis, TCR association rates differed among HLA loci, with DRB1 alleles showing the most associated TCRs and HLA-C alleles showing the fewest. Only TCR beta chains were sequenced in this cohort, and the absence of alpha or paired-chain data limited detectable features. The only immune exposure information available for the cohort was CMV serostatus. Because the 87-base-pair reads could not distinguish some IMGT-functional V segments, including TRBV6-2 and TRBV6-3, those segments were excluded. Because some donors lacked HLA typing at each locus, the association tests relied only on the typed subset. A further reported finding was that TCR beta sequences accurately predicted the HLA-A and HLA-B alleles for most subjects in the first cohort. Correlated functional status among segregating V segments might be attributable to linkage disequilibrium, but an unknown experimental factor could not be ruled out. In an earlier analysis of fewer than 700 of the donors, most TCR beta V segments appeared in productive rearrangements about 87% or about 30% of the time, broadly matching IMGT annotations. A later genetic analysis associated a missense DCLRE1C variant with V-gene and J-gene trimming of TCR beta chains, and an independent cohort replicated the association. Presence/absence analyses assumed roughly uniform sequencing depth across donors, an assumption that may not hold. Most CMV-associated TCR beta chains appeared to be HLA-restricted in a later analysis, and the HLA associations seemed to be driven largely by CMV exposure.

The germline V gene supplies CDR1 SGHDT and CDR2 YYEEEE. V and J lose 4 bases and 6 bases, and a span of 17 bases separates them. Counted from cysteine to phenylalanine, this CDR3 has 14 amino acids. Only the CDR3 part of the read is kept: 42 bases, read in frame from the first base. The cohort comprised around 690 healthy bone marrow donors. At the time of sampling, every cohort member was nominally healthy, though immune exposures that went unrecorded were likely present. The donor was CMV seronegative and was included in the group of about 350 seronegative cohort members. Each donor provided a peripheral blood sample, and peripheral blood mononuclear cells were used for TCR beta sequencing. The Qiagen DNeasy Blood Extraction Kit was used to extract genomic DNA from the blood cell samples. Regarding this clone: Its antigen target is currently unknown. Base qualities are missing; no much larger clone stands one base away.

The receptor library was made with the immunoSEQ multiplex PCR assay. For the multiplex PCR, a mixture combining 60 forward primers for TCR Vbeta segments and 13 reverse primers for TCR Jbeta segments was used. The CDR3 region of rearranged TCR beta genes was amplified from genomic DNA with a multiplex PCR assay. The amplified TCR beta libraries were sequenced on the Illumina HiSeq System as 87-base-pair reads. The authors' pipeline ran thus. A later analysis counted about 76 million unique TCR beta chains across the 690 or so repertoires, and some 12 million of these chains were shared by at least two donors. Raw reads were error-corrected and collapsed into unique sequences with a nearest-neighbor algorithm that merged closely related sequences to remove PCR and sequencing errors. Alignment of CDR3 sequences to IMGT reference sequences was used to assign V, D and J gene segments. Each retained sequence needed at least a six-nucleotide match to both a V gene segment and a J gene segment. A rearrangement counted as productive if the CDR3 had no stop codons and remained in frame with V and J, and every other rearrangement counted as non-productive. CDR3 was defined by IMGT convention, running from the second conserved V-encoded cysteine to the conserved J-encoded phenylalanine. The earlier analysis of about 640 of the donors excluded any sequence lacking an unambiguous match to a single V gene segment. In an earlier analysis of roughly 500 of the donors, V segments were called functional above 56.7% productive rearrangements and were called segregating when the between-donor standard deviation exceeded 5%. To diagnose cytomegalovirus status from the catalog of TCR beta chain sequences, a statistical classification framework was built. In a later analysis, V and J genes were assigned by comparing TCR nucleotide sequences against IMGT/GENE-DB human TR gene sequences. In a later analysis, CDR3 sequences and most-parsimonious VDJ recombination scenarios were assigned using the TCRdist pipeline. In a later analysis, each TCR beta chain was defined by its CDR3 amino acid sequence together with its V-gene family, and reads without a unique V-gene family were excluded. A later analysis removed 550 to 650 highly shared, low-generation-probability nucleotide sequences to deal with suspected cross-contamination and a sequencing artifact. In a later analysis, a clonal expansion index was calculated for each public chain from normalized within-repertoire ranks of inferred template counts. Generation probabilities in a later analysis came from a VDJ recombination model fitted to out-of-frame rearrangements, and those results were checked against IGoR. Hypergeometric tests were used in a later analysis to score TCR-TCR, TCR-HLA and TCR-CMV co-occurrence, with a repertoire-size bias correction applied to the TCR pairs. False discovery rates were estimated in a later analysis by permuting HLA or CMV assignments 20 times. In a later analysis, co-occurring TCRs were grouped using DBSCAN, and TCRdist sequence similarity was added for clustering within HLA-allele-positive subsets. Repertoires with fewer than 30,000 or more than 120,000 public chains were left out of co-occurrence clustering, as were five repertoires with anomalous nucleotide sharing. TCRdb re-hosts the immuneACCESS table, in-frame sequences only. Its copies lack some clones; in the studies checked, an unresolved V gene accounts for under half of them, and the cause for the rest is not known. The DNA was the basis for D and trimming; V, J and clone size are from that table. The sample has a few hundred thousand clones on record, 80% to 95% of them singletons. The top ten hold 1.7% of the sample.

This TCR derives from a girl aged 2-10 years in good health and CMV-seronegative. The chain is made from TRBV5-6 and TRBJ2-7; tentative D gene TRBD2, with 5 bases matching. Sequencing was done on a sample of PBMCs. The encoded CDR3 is CASSGRGLVSEQYF. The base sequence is TGTGCCAGCAGCGGACGAGGGTTGGTATCCGAGCAGTACTTC.